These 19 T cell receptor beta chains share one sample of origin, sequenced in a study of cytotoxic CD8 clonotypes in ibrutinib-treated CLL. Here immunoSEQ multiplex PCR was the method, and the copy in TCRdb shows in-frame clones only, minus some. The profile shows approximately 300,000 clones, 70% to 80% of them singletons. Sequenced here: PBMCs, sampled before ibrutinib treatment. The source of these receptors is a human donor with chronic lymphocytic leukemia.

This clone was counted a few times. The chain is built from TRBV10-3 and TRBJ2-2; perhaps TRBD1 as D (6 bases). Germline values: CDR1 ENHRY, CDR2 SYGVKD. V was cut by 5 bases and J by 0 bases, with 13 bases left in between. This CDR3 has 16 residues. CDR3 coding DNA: TGTGCCATCAGTAAAGGACAGAACGCGAACACCGGGGAGCTGTTTTTT. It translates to CAISKGQNANTGELFF.

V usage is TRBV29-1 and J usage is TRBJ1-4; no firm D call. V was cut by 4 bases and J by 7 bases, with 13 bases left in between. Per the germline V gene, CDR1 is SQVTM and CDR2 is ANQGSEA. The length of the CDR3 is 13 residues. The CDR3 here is CSVGPGLSEKLFF. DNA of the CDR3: TGCAGCGTTGGGCCCGGGTTGAGTGAAAAACTGTTTTTT.

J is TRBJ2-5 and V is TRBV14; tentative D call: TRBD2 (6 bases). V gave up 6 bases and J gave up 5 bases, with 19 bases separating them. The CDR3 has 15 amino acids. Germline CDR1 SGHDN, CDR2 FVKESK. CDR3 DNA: TGTGCCAGCAGTCCCGGCCTTGCCCGGGGGGAGACCCAGTACTTC. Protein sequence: CASSPGLARGETQYF.

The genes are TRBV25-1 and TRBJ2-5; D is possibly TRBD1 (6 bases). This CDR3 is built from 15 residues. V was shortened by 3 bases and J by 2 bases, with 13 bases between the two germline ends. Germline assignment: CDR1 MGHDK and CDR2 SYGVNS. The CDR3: CASSDWGQAQETQYF. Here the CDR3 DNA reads TGTGCCAGCAGTGATTGGGGACAAGCGCAAGAGACCCAGTACTTC.

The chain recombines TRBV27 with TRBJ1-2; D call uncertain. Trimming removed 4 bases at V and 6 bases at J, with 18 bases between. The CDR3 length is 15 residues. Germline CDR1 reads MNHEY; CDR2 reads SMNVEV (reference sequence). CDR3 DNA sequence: TGTGCCAGCAGTTCAACACGGGAGTTCTGGAATGGCTACACCTTC. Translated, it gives CASSSTREFWNGYTF.

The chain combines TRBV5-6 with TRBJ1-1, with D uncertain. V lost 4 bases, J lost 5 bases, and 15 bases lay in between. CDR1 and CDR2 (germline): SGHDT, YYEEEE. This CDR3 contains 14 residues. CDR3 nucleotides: TGTGCCAGCAGCGTCGTGAGGGAGTTAACTGAAGCTTTCTTT. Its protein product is CASSVVRELTEAFF.

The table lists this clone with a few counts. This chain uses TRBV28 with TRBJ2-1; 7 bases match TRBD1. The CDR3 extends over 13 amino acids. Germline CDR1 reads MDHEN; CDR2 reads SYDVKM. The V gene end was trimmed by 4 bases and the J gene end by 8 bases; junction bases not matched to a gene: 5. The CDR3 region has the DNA TGTGCCAGCAGTTGGACAGGAGTGGATGAGCAGTTCTTC. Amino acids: CASSWTGVDEQFF.

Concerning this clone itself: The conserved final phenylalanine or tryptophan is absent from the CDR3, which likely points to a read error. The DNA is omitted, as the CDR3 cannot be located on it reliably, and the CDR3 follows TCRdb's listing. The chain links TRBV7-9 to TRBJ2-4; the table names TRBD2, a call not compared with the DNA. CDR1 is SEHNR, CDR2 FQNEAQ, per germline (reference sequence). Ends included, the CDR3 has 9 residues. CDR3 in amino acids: CASSFDSRL.

The CDR3 bases are TGCGCCAGCAGTGAGTCAGGGTCGGGGTCCGTCGAGTACTTC. It yields the protein CASSESGSGSVEYF. J is TRBJ2-7 and V is TRBV10-2; D is perhaps TRBD2 (5 bases). CDR1 and CDR2 from the germline V gene are WSHSY and SAAADI. The CDR3 is 14 residues long. V was trimmed by 0 bases and J by 11 bases, leaving 17 bases between them.

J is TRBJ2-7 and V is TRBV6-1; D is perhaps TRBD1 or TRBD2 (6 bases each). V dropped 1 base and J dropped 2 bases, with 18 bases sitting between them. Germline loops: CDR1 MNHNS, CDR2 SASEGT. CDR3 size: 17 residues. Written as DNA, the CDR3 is TGTGCCAGCAGTGAAGGGGAGTGGGGGGCAAGGCCCTACGAGCAGTACTTC. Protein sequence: CASSEGEWGARPYEQYF.

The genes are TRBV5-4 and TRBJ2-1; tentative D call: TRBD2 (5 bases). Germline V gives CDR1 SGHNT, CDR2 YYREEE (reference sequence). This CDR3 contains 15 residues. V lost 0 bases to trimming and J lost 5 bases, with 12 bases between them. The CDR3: CASSLAGVMNNEQFF. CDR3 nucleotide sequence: TGTGCCAGCAGCTTGGCCGGGGTTATGAACAATGAGCAGTTCTTC.

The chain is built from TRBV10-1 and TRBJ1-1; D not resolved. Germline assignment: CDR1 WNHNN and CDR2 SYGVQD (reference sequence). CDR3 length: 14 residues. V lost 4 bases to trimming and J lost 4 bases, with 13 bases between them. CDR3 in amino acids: CASSAGVLATEAFF. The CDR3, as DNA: TGCGCCAGCAGTGCCGGGGTGTTGGCCACTGAAGCTTTCTTT.

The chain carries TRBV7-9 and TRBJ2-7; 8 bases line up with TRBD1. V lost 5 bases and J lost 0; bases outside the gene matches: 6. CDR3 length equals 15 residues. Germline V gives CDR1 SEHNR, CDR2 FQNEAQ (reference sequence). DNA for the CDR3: TGTGCCAGCAGCCCGGGACAGGTTCTCTCCTACGAGCAGTACTTC. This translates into CASSPGQVLSYEQYF.

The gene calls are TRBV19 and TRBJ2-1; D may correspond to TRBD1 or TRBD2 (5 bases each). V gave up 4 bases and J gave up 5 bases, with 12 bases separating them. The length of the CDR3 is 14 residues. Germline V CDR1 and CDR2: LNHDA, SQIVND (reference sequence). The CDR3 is CASSTGATNNEQFF. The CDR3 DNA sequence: TGTGCCAGTAGTACCGGGGCAACCAACAATGAGCAGTTCTTC. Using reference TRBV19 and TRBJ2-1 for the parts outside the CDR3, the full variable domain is DGGITQSPKYLFRKEGQNVTLSCEQNLNHDAMYWYRQDPGQGLRLIYYSQIVNDFQKGDIAEGYSVSREKKESFPLTVTSAQKNPTAFYLCASSTGATNNEQFFGPGTRLTVL.

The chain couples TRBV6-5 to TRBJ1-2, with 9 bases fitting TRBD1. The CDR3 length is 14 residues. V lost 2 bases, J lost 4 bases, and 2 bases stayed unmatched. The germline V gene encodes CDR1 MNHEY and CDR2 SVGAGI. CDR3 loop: CASSYVDRGYGYTF. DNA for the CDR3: TGTGCCAGCAGTTACGTGGACAGGGGCTATGGCTACACCTTC.

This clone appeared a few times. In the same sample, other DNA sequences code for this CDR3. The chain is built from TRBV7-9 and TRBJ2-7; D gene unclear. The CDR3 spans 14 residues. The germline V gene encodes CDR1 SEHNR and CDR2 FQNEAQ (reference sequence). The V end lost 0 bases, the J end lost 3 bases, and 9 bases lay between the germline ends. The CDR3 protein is CASSLAGQRYEQYF. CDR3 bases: TGTGCCAGCAGCTTAGCAGGGCAGCGCTACGAGCAGTACTTC.

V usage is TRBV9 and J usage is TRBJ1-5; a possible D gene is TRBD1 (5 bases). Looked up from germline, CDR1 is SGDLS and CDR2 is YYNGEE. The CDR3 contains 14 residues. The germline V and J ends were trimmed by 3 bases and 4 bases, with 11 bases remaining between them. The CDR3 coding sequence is TGTGCCAGCAGCGCCTTCGAGGGGAATCAGCCCCAGCATTTT. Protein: CASSAFEGNQPQHF.

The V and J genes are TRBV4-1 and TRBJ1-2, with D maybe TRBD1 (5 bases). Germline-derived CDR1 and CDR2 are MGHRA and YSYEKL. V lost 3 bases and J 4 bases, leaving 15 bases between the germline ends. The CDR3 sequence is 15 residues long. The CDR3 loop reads CASSHPRGDPYGYTF. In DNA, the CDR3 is TGCGCCAGCAGCCATCCGCGGGGGGATCCCTATGGCTACACCTTC.

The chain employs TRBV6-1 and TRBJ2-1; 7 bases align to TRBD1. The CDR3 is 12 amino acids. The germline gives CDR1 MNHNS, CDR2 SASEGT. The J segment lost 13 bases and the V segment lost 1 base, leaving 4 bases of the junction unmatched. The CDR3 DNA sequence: TGTGCCAGCAGTGAAGGAAGGGGGCGTCAGTTCTTC. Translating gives CASSEGRGRQFF.